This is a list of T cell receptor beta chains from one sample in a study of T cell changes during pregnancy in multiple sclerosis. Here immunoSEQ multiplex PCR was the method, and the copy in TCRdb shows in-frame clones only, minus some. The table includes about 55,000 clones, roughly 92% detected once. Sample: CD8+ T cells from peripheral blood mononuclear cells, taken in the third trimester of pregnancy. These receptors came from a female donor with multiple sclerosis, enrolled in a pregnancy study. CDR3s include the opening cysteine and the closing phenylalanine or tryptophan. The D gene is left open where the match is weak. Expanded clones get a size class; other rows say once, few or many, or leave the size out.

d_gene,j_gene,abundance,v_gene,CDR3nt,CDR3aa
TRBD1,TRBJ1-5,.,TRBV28,TGTGCCAGCAACAGGGGGCTTCAGCCCCAGCATTTT,CASNRGLQPQHF
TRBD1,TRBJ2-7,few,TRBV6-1,TGTGCCAGCAGTGGGACAGGGCTCTTCAACTCCTACGAGCAGTACTTC,CASSGTGLFNSYEQYF
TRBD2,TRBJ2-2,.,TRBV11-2,TGTGCCAGCAGCAGACTAGCGGGAGGCGGCACCGGGGAGCTGTTTTTT,CASSRLAGGGTGELFF
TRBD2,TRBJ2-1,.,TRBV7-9,TGTGCCAGCAGCCGGGGACTAGTGAATTTCCACAATGAGCAGTTCTTC,CASSRGLVNFHNEQFF
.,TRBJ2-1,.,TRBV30,TGTGCCTGGAGTGTAGAACAGGTCAATGAGCAGTTCTTC,CAWSVEQVNEQFF
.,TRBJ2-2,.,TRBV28,TGTGCCAGCAGTTTACCCAGCAGGTCCAACACCGGGGAGCTGTTTTTT,CASSLPSRSNTGELFF
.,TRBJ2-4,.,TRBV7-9,TGTGCCAGCAGCTTAGGGGAGTCAGGCTACGCCAAAAACATTCAGTACTTC,CASSLGESGYAKNIQYF
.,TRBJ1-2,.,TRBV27,TGTGCCAGCAGTTTAACAGAGACCGGGGGCTATGGCTACACCTTC,CASSLTETGGYGYTF
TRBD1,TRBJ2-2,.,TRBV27,TGTGCCAGCATAGACAGGGGGCGAACCGGGGAGCTGTTTTTT,CASIDRGRTGELFF
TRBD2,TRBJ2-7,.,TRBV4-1,TGCGCCAGCAGCCAAGAAGAGGGCCTAGCGGGAGTTGAGCAGTACTTC,CASSQEEGLAGVEQYF
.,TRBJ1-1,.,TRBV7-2,TGTGCCAGCAGCTTAGGGGTCGCCGGGGGTGGGACTGAAGCTTTCTTT,CASSLGVAGGGTEAFF
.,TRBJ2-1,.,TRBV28,TGTGCCAGCAGTTTATATGGGACTGCGTACAATGAGCAGTTCTTC,CASSLYGTAYNEQFF
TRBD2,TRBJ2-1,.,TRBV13,TGTGCCAGCAGCTTAGTAGCGGGAGAAGGCTACAATGAGCAGTTCTTC,CASSLVAGEGYNEQFF
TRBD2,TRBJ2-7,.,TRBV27,TGTGCCAGCATTCCTAGCGGAAGCTCCTACGAGCAGTACTTC,CASIPSGSSYEQYF
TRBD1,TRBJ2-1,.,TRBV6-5,TGTGCCAGCAGTTCCGGGACAGGACCCTACAATGAGCAGTTCTTC,CASSSGTGPYNEQFF
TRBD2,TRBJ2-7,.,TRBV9,TGTGCCAGCAGCCCCTATGGGCTAGCGGGCTCCTACGAGCAGTACTTC,CASSPYGLAGSYEQYF
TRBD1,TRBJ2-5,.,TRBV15,TGTGCCACCAGACGACAGGGCCAAGAGACCCAGTACTTC,CATRRQGQETQYF
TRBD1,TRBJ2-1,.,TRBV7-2,TGTGCCAGCAGCTATTTGACAGGGGAGGCCTACAATGAGCAGTTCTTC,CASSYLTGEAYNEQFF
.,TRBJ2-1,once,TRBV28,TGTGCCAGCAGCGCCTTGGACAGCCGCTCCTACAATGAGCAGTTCTTC,CASSALDSRSYNEQFF
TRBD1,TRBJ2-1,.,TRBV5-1,TGCGCCAGCCGAACAGGGGGCGGCTACAATGAGCAGTTCTTC,CASRTGGGYNEQFF
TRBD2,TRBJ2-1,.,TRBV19,TGTGCCAGTAGTATAGTCGCGGGAGCGACATACAATGAGCAGTTCTTC,CASSIVAGATYNEQFF
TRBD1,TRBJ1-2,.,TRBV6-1,TGTGCCAGCAGTGCCCGGGACAGGGGGTTTACCTTCTATGGCTACACCTTC,CASSARDRGFTFYGYTF
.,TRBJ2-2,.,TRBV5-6,TGTGCCAGCAGCTTGGCCCTACAGGGTGCCACCGGGGAGCTGTTTTTT,CASSLALQGATGELFF
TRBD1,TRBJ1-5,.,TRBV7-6,TGTGCCAGCAGCTTGGGGGACAGCCATCAGCCCCAGCATTTT,CASSLGDSHQPQHF
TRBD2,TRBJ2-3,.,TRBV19,TGTGCCAGTAGGGGTAGCCTAGCGGAGCCTGCAGATACGCAGTATTTT,CASRGSLAEPADTQYF
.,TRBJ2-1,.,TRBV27,TGTGCCAGCAGTTTAGTTACCGGGAGAGGGAATGAGCAGTTCTTC,CASSLVTGRGNEQFF
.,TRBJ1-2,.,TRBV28,TGTGCCAGCAGTTTTGAGACAGAATATGGCTACACCTTC,CASSFETEYGYTF
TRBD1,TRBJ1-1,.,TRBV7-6,TGTGCCAGCAGCTCCCCGGGACAGGGTTTTAATGAAGCTTTCTTT,CASSSPGQGFNEAFF
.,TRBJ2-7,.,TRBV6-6,TGTGCCGGAGGGGACAGCTCCTACGAGCAGTACTTC,CAGGDSSYEQYF
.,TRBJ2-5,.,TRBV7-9,TGTGCCAGCAGCGTACCCTCGGGTTTTGTTGAAGAGACCCAGTACTTC,CASSVPSGFVEETQYF
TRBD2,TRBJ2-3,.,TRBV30,TGTGCCTGGACGACTAGCGGATTCACAGATACGCAGTATTTT,CAWTTSGFTDTQYF
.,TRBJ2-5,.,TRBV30,TGTGCCTGGAATTTGGGGACTGTTATGGAGACCCAGTACTTC,CAWNLGTVMETQYF
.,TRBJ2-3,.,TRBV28,TGTGCCAGCACCCCCCCGCGGGGTACGCAGTATTTT,CASTPPRGTQYF
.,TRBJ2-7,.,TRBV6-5,TGTGCCAGCAGTTACGAGTCAGGGGGAGGCGAGCAGTACTTC,CASSYESGGGEQYF
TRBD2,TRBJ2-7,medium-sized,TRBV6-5,TGTGCCAGCAGTTACCATCGACTAGCGGGAGGTCTCCGGCAGTACTTC,CASSYHRLAGGLRQYF
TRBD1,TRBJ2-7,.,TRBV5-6,TGTGCCAGCAGCTTGGGGGGACAGGGACGAACCTACGAGCAGTACTTC,CASSLGGQGRTYEQYF
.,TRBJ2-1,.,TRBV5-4,TGTGCCAGCAGCCAACTGGATGAGCAGTTCTTC,CASSQLDEQFF
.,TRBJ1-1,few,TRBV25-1,TGTGCCAGCAGTCTACACACTGAAGCTTTCTTT,CASSLHTEAFF
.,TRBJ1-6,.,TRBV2,TGTGCCAGCAGTGTAAGGGGGGGAATATATTCACCCCTCCACTTT,CASSVRGGIYSPLHF
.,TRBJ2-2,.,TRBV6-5,TGTGCCAGCAGTTACTCGCAGGGGACCGGGGAGCTGTTTTTT,CASSYSQGTGELFF
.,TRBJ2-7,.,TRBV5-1,TGCGCCAGCAGCTTGCAGGAAAACTACGAGCAGTACTTC,CASSLQENYEQYF
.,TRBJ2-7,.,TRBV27,TGTGCCAGCAGTTTATTGTGGACAGACCTCTACGAGCAGTACTTC,CASSLLWTDLYEQYF
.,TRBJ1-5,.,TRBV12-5,TGTGCTAGTGGTTTGGTAGCCGTGCCCCAGCATTTT,CASGLVAVPQHF
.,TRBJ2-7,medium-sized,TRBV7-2,TGTGCCAGCAGCTTAATCCGGAGCTCCTACGAGCAGTACTTC,CASSLIRSSYEQYF
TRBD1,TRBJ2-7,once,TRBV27,TGTGCCAGCAGTTTAGGGACAGGGGATTGGGACGAGCAGTACTTC,CASSLGTGDWDEQYF
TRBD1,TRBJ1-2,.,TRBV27,TGTGCCAGCAGTCCCCAAAATAGGCAGGGGGATTGGGACTATGGCTACACCTTC,CASSPQNRQGDWDYGYTF
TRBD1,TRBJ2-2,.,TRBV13,TGTGCCAGCAGCTTCTTCGGGACAGCCCCCGGGGAGCTGTTTTTT,CASSFFGTAPGELFF
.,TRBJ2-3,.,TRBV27,TGTGCCAGCAGTTTATCCCGGGAGTCTAGCACAGATACGCAGTATTTT,CASSLSRESSTDTQYF
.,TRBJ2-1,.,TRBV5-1,TGCGCCAGCAGCTTGGCTGCGGGTGAGCAGTTCTTC,CASSLAAGEQFF
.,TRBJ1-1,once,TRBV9,TGTGCCAGCAGCGTGAACGAAGCCACTGAAGCTTTCTTT,CASSVNEATEAFF
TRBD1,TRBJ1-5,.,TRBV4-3,TGCGCCAGCAGCCAAGACACGACAGGGAATCAGCCCCAGCATTTT,CASSQDTTGNQPQHF
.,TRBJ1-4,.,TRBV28,TGTGCCAGCAGCCTTCCTACAGGGAAAGAGGATGAAAAACTGTTTTTT,CASSLPTGKEDEKLFF
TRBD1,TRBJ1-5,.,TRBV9,TGTGCCAGCAGCGGGACAGGGTATTGGAATCAGCCCCAGCATTTT,CASSGTGYWNQPQHF
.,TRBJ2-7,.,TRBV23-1,TGCGCCAGCAGTCAATCGGCCAGGGGGGATAACGAGCAGTACTTC,CASSQSARGDNEQYF
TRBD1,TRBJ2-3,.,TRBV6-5,TGTGCCAGCAGTTACTGGGACAGGGGGCTGGATACGCAGTATTTT,CASSYWDRGLDTQYF